The 3 T cell receptor beta chains below all came from one sample that was sequenced in a study of blood T cell repertoires in COVID-19. Generated by immunoSEQ multiplex PCR, the TCRdb table keeps only in-frame clones and is missing some. The sample lists about 84,000 clones; approximately 86% were seen once. The sample was peripheral blood. These receptors were taken from a woman aged 80 or over with acute or convalescent COVID-19.

The rearrangement links TRBV6-5 to TRBJ2-6, with D unclear. CDR3 size: 14 residues. Germline loops: CDR1 MNHEY, CDR2 SVGAGI. With 6 bases removed from V and 0 bases from J, the gap between germline ends came to 6 bases. The DNA of the CDR3 is TGTGCCAGCAGCCTAAACTCTGGGGCCAACGTCCTGACTTTC. Translated: CASSLNSGANVLTF.

The rearrangement joins TRBV19 to TRBJ1-1; a weak D match, TRBD1 (5 bases). The CDR3 contains 15 residues. Germline lookup yields CDR1 LNHDA and CDR2 SQIVND (reference sequence). The germline V and J ends were trimmed by 3 bases and 0 bases, with 11 bases remaining between them. The CDR3 reads CASSIPGLLNTEAFF. Written as DNA, the CDR3 is TGTGCCAGTAGTATCCCGGGACTGCTGAACACTGAAGCTTTCTTT. The full variable domain, rest sourced from reference TRBV19 and TRBJ1-1, is DGGITQSPKYLFRKEGQNVTLSCEQNLNHDAMYWYRQDPGQGLRLIYYSQIVNDFQKGDIAEGYSVSREKKESFPLTVTSAQKNPTAFYLCASSIPGLLNTEAFFGQGTRLTVV.

The V gene is TRBV2, the J gene TRBJ2-3; D perhaps matches TRBD2 (6 bases). Trimming pared 6 bases from V and 2 bases from J, leaving 18 bases between. This CDR3 spans 16 amino acids. Germline values: CDR1 SNHLY, CDR2 FYNNEI. The DNA for the CDR3 is TGTGCCAGCAGGGTGGGAGGTGGCGGTGCCACAGATACGCAGTATTTT. This sequence encodes CASRVGGGGATDTQYF. The full variable domain, its missing parts supplied by reference TRBV2 and TRBJ2-3, is EPEVTQTPSHQVTQMGQEVILRCVPISNHLYFYWYRQILGQKVEFLVSFYNNEISEKSEIFDDQFSVERPDGSNFTLKIRSTKLEDSAMYFCASRVGGGGATDTQYFGPGTRLTVL.